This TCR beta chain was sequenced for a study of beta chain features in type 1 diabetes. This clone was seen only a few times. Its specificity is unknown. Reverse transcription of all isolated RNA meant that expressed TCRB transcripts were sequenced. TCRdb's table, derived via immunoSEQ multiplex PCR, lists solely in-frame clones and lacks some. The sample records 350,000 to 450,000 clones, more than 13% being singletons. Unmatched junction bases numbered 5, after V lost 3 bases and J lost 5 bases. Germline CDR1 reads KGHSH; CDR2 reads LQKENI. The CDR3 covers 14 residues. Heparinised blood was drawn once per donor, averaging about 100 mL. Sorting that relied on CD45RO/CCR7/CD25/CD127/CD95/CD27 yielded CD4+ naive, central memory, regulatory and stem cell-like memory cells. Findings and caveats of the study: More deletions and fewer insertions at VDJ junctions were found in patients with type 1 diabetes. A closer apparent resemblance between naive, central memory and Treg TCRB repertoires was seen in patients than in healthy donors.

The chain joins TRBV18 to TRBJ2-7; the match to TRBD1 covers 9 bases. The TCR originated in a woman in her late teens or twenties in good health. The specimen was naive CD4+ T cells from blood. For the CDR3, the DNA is TGTGCCAGCTCACCTCAGAACAGGGGGCACGAGCAGTACTTC. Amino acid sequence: CASSPQNRGHEQYF.